These T cell receptor beta chains were read from a single sample in a study of beta chain features in type 1 diabetes. Assay used: immunoSEQ multiplex PCR; TCRdb lists only in-frame clones, some missing. The profile shows under 300,000 clones, approximately 8.1% of them singletons. Input material: central memory CD4+ T cells from blood. The receptors stem from a woman in her late teens or twenties in good health. Each CDR3 is given with its conserved first and last residue. The D gene is left open where the match is weak. Some rows have no size entry. The others give once, few or many, or a class for an expanded clone.

CASSQGQGGYNEQFF	TGTGCCAGCAGCCAAGGACAGGGGGGATACAATGAGCAGTTCTTC	TRBV14	TRBJ2-1	few	TRBD1
CASRDRGTQYF	TGTGCCAGCAGGGACCGGGGGACCCAGTACTTC	TRBV2	TRBJ2-5	NA	NA
CASSLDGVSNQPQHF	TGTGCCAGCAGCTTAGACGGGGTGAGCAATCAGCCCCAGCATTTT	TRBV7-9	TRBJ1-5	few	NA
CATSRGPQGFGTDTQYF	TGTGCCACCAGCAGAGGCCCCCAGGGATTCGGGACAGATACGCAGTATTTT	TRBV15	TRBJ2-3	NA	NA
CASSRRQGSTDTQYF	TGTGCCAGCAGCAGGAGACAGGGAAGCACAGATACGCAGTATTTT	TRBV7-8	TRBJ2-3	few	TRBD1
CASKSGTRGYEQYF	TGTGCCAGCAAATCCGGGACTAGAGGGTACGAGCAGTACTTC	TRBV6-5	TRBJ2-7	NA	TRBD2
CASSHGLRDYGYTF	TGCGCCAGCAGCCACGGACTTAGAGACTATGGCTACACCTTC	TRBV4-1	TRBJ1-2	NA	NA
CASSIARGRAHNEQFF	TGTGCCAGTAGTATAGCCCGGGGGAGGGCCCACAATGAGCAGTTCTTC	TRBV19	TRBJ2-1	few	TRBD2
CASSLRTPEGQPQHF	TGTGCCAGCAGTCTACGGACCCCCGAAGGGCAGCCCCAGCATTTT	TRBV28	TRBJ1-5	NA	NA
CASRRSGKEQFF	TGTGCCAGCAGGAGATCCGGGAAAGAGCAGTTCTTC	TRBV5-6	TRBJ2-1	many	NA
CSVDDSVGTEAFF	TGCAGCGTTGATGACTCGGTGGGAACTGAAGCTTTCTTT	TRBV29-1	TRBJ1-1	few	NA
CAISEGQGARSYEQYF	TGTGCCATCAGTGAGGGACAGGGGGCGCGGTCCTACGAGCAGTACTTC	TRBV10-3	TRBJ2-7	NA	TRBD1
CASSSVTGAGEQYF	TGTGCCAGCAGCTCGGTGACAGGGGCCGGCGAGCAGTACTTC	TRBV7-2	TRBJ2-7	NA	TRBD1
CASSSTGKSLHF	TGTGCCAGCAGTTCGACAGGGAAGAGCCTCCACTTT	TRBV2	TRBJ1-6	few	TRBD1
CASSEGGQDNEKLFF	TGTGCCAGCAGTGAGGGGGGACAGGATAATGAAAAACTGTTTTTT	TRBV25-1	TRBJ1-4	NA	TRBD1
CASSPGYSEAFF	TGTGCCAGCAGTCCAGGGTATTCTGAAGCTTTCTTT	TRBV28	TRBJ1-1	few	NA
CASSLGREETQYF	TGTGCCAGCAGCTTGGGCAGGGAAGAGACCCAGTACTTC	TRBV5-5	TRBJ2-5	few	NA
CASSPYRTADYNEQFF	TGTGCCAGCAGCCCGTACAGGACAGCGGACTACAATGAGCAGTTCTTC	TRBV11-2	TRBJ2-1	many	NA
CASRVSGRGDTQYF	TGTGCCAGCAGAGTAAGCGGGAGAGGTGATACGCAGTATTTT	TRBV6-5	TRBJ2-3	NA	TRBD2
CASSLKGTDTQYF	TGTGCCAGCAGCTTGAAGGGCACAGATACGCAGTATTTT	TRBV5-4	TRBJ2-3	many	NA